These T cell receptor beta chains were read from a single sample in a study of control samples from healthy donors and cancer patients. Some clones are missing from TCRdb's copy, which holds only in-frame ones; the method was immunoSEQ multiplex PCR. The repertoire includes around 150,000 clones, approximately 86% of them detected once, and approximately 1.8% sits in the top ten. The sequenced sample was blood. Source of these receptors: a man younger than 35 in good health. CDR3s include the opening cysteine and the closing phenylalanine or tryptophan. Fields, in order: clone size, V gene, D gene, J gene, CDR3 DNA, CDR3 protein. The D gene is left open where the match is weak. Some rows have no size entry. The others give once, few or many, or a class for an expanded clone.

>NA|TRBV28|TRBD1|TRBJ2-5
TGTGCCAGCAGTTTTGGGACAGAAGAGACCCAGTACTTC
CASSFGTEETQYF
>few|TRBV15|TRBD1|TRBJ1-5
TGTGCCACCAGCCGACAGGGACAGCCCCAGCATTTT
CATSRQGQPQHF
>NA|TRBV4-3|TRBD2|TRBJ2-5
TGCGCCAGCAGCCACTCGACTAGCGGGCAAGAGACCCAGTACTTC
CASSHSTSGQETQYF
>NA|TRBV7-2|NA|TRBJ2-7
TGTGCCAGCAGCTTAGTTGGTGTCGAGCAGTACTTC
CASSLVGVEQYF
>few|TRBV10-1|NA|TRBJ1-6
TGCGCCAGCAGTGCAGGGGATAATTCACCCCTCCACTTT
CASSAGDNSPLHF
>once|TRBV7-2|NA|TRBJ1-6
TGTGCCAGCAGCAGACAGGCCAAGGGGGCCCTCCACTTT
CASSRQAKGALHF
>NA|TRBV19|NA|TRBJ1-4
TGTGCCAGCACGGCAACTAATGAAAAACTGTTTTTT
CASTATNEKLFF
>NA|TRBV28|NA|TRBJ1-2
TGTGCCAGCGGTCCACCCGTAATGACGCCAAGGGGCTATGGCTACACCTTC
CASGPPVMTPRGYGYTF
>NA|TRBV28|NA|TRBJ2-7
TGTGCCAGCAGTTTAGGCATAGGACACTCCTACGAGCAGTACTTC
CASSLGIGHSYEQYF
>NA|TRBV9|NA|TRBJ2-2
TGTGCCAGCAGCGTACACCCGGGAGCGAACACCGGGGAGCTGTTTTTT
CASSVHPGANTGELFF